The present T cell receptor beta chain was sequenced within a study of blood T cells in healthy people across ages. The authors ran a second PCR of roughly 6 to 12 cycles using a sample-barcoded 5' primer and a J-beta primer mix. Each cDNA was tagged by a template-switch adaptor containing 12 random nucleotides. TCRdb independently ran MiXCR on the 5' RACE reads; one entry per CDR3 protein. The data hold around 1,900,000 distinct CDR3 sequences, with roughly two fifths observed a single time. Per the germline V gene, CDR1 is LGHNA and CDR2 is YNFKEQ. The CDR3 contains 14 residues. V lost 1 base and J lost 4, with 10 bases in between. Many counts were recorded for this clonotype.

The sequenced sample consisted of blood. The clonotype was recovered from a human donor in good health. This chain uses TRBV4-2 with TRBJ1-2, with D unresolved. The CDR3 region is CASSQGGLFYGYTF. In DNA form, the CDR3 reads TGTGCCAGCAGCCAAGGGGGTCTCTTCTATGGCTACACCTTC.